What follows is one T cell receptor (beta chain) and its context. Assay: immunoSEQ multiplex PCR; the TCRdb copy retains only in-frame clones and omits some. The sample has around 180,000 clones; 81% are singletons. These data are taken from a study of blood T cell repertoires in COVID-19. The CDR3 length is 13 residues. Germline V lookup: CDR1 MGHRA, CDR2 YSYEKL. Trimming removed 1 base at V and 12 bases at J, with 13 bases between. The chain is built from TRBV4-1 and TRBJ2-1; possible D gene TRBD2, 6 bases. The sequence was obtained from a woman older than 75 with COVID-19, enrolled during active disease. Sequenced material: peripheral blood. The CDR3 bases are TGCGCCAGCAGCCAAGTTCCGGGACTTAGGCAGTTCTTC. Translating it yields CASSQVPGLRQFF.